This T cell receptor beta chain was identified in a study of prognosis after radiotherapy for stage I lung cancer. The table lists this clonotype with many counts. Two-round multiplex PCR amplified TCR beta CDR3 from genomic DNA. Round-one PCR had primers specific to each TRBV and TRBJ gene. TCRdb recomputed calls from the multiplex PCR reads with MiXCR, one row per CDR3 protein. Among about 17,000 distinct CDR3 sequences listed, 15% to 20% were seen once. The CDR3 totals 16 residues. V gave up 0 bases and J gave up 2 bases; unmatched junction bases: 5. Germline lookup yields CDR1 SGDLS and CDR2 YYNGEE.

This specimen was PBMCs, taken before or after stereotactic body radiation therapy (not recorded which). The sequence was obtained from a donor over 45 with non-small cell lung cancer. The rearrangement joins TRBV9 to TRBJ2-3, with 8 positions matching TRBD1. The CDR3 sequence: CASSVGPGQDTDTQYF. As DNA, the CDR3 is TGTGCCAGCAGCGTAGGTCCGGGACAGGACACAGATACGCAGTATTTT.